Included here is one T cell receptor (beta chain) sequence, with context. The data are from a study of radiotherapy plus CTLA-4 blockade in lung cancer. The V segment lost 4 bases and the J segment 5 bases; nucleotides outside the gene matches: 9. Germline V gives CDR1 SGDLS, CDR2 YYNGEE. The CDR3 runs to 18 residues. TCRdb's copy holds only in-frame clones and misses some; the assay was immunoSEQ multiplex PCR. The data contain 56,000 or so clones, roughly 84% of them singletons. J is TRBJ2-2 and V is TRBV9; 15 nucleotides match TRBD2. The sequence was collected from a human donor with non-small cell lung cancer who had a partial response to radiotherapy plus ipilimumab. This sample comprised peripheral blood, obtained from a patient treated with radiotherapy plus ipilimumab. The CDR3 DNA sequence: TGTGCCAGCAGCTCACCGGGACTAGCGGGGGGCGGAACCGGGGAGCTGTTTTTT. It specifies CASSSPGLAGGGTGELFF.